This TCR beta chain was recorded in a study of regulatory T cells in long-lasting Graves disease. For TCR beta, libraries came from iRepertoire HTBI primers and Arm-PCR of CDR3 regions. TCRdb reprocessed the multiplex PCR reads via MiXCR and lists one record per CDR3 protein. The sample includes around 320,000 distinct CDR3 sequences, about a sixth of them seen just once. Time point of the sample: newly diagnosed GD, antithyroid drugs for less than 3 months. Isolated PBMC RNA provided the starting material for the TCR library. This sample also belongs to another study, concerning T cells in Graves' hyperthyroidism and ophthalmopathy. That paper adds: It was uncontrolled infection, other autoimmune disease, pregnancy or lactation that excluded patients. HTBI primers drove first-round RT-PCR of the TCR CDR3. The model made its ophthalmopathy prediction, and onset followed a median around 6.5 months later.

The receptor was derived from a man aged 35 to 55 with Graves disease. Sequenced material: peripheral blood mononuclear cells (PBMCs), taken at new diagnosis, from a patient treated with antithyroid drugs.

DNA of the CDR3: TGTGCGGGACAGGGCCGCGCGAATCCCACCGGGGAGCTGTTTTTT. Amino acid sequence: CAGQGRANPTGELFF. The chain couples TRBV6-2 or TRBV6-3 to TRBJ2-2; 9 nucleotides line up with TRBD1. The CDR3 spans 15 residues. The germline V gene has CDR1 MNHEY and CDR2 SVGEGT.